The rows below give T cell receptor beta chains drawn from one sample of a study of blood T cells in healthy people across ages. Using its own MiXCR run on the 5' RACE reads, TCRdb lists one record per CDR3 protein. The data contain hundreds of thousands of distinct CDR3 sequences, roughly 56% of them seen just once; the ten biggest clones take up roughly 24%. The sequenced material came from blood. These receptors were collected from a man aged 40-49 years in good health. The CDR3 runs from the conserved cysteine through the conserved F or W. The order of the fields is V gene, J gene, D gene, clone size, CDR3 DNA, CDR3 protein. The D gene is left open where the match is weak. Some rows mark clone size as missing; the rest say once, few, many or name a class of expanded clone.

TRBV20-1,TRBJ1-1,.,.,TGCAGTGCGAGCCGGGACCCCAACACTGAAGCTTTCTTT,CSASRDPNTEAFF
TRBV6-5,TRBJ2-7,.,.,TGTGCCAGCAGTTACTCAATCAGGAACCCCTACGAGCAGTACTTC,CASSYSIRNPYEQYF
TRBV4-2,TRBJ2-1,.,.,TGTGCCAGCAGCCAAGAAGGATGGTCGAGGAATTCCTACAATGAGCAGTTCTTC,CASSQEGWSRNSYNEQFF
TRBV12-3/TRBV12-4,TRBJ2-5,TRBD1,.,TGTGCCAGCACCGCGGACAGGGAAGAGACCCAGTACTTC,CASTADREETQYF
TRBV4-1,TRBJ2-7,TRBD2,.,TGCGCCAGCAGCCAAGGGGGCGGGAGACTAAACGAGCAGTACTTC,CASSQGGGRLNEQYF
TRBV5-1,TRBJ2-7,TRBD2,few,TGCGCCAGCAGCGGGACTAGTATTACCTACGAGCAGTACTTC,CASSGTSITYEQYF
TRBV20-1,TRBJ2-1,.,.,TGCAGTGCTCCCACCGGGCAGGGCCCATTCTCCTACAATGAGCAGTTCTTC,CSAPTGQGPFSYNEQFF
TRBV5-5,TRBJ2-6,.,.,TGTGCCAGCAGCCCGCTGTCGGGCGGGGCCAACGTCCTGACTTTC,CASSPLSGGANVLTF
TRBV27,TRBJ2-7,.,.,TGTGCCAGCAGTTTATCGTATTGGCTCCCCTACGAGCAGTACTTC,CASSLSYWLPYEQYF
TRBV14,TRBJ2-4,.,few,TGTGCCAGCAGCCAACAGGGGGGCGTTAAAAACATTCAGTACTTC,CASSQQGGVKNIQYF
TRBV7-6,TRBJ2-1,.,few,TGTGCCAGCAGCTCCTCTTCGGTGCTGCGGAGCTCCTACAATGAGCAGTTCTTC,CASSSSSVLRSSYNEQFF
TRBV28,TRBJ2-3,.,.,TGTGCCAGCAGTTTGGTCCGTCCCAGCACAGATACGCAGTATTTT,CASSLVRPSTDTQYF
TRBV27,TRBJ2-1,.,.,TGTGCCAGCAGTCGTATGGCTAGCCTCTATGAGCAGTTCTTC,CASSRMASLYEQFF
TRBV4-2,TRBJ2-7,.,.,TGTGCCAGCAGCCAAGAGGGCCAGGGCTCCTCCTACGGGCAGTACTTC,CASSQEGQGSSYGQYF
TRBV7-6,TRBJ2-5,TRBD1,few,TGTGCCAGCAGCCACCGGACAGGGCAACAAGAGACCCAGTACTTC,CASSHRTGQQETQYF
TRBV5-1,TRBJ2-5,TRBD1,.,TGCGCCAGCAGCGCGGACAGGGGAGGCCAAGAGACCCAGTACTTC,CASSADRGGQETQYF
TRBV3-1,TRBJ2-1,.,.,TGTGCCAGCAGCCAGGTCAGAGATTCAAATGAGCAGTTCTTC,CASSQVRDSNEQFF
TRBV28,TRBJ2-1,.,.,TGTGCCAGCAGTCCTACAGGCCTTGGGGGTTACAATGAGCAGTTCTTC,CASSPTGLGGYNEQFF
TRBV6-1,TRBJ2-1,.,many,TGTGCCAGCAGTGAAGGGGGGGAAGGATACAATGAGCAGTTCTTC,CASSEGGEGYNEQFF
TRBV20-1,TRBJ1-4,.,.,TGCAGTGCTAGTCTTAATGAAAAACTGTTTTTT,CSASLNEKLFF
TRBV20-1,TRBJ2-7,TRBD2,.,TGCAGTGCTAGAGATCTGGTTAGCGGGAGCTCCTACGAGCAGTACTTC,CSARDLVSGSSYEQYF
TRBV28,TRBJ1-6,.,once,TGTGCCAGCAGGATCACAGTTAATTCACCCCTCCACTTT,CASRITVNSPLHF
TRBV9,TRBJ2-1,.,.,TGTGCCAGCAGCGTAGATACTACTAGGGCGCCCTACAATGAGCAGTTCTTC,CASSVDTTRAPYNEQFF
TRBV4-3,TRBJ1-1,.,.,TGCGCCAGCAGCCAAGATGGGACACTCATGAACACTGAAGCTTTCTTT,CASSQDGTLMNTEAFF
TRBV6-5,TRBJ2-4,.,.,TGTGCCAGCAGTTACTCGTCCCTGGGGGCATCAGGGATTCAGTACTTC,CASSYSSLGASGIQYF
TRBV20-1,TRBJ1-2,.,.,TGCAGTGCCTTCCAGGGAGGGTATGGCTACACCTTC,CSAFQGGYGYTF
TRBV20-1,TRBJ2-5,TRBD2,.,TGCAGTGCTAGAGCTACTAGCGGGACCCAAGGGACCCAGTACTTC,CSARATSGTQGTQYF
TRBV4-3,TRBJ2-1,TRBD2,.,TGCGCCAGCAGCCCGGGACTAGCGAACTCCTACAATGAGCAGTTCTTC,CASSPGLANSYNEQFF
TRBV28,TRBJ2-3,TRBD1,.,TGTGCCAGCACCAACTCGGGGACAGGGGCCGGAGATACGCAGTATTTT,CASTNSGTGAGDTQYF
TRBV6-5,TRBJ2-1,TRBD2,few,TGTGCCAGCAGTCCGGGACTAGGGAGTAATGAGCAGTTCTTC,CASSPGLGSNEQFF
TRBV15,TRBJ2-2,TRBD2,.,TGTGCCACGACTAGCGGGGGCCCGAACACCGGGGAGCTGTTTTTT,CATTSGGPNTGELFF
TRBV6-2/TRBV6-3,TRBJ1-2,TRBD1,.,TGTGCCAGCACCGGGACAGCTGGTGGCTACACCTTC,CASTGTAGGYTF
TRBV20-1,TRBJ2-7,.,.,TGCAGTGCTAGCTGGGGCCCAAGGGGCTACGAGCAGTACTTC,CSASWGPRGYEQYF
TRBV15,TRBJ2-3,.,few,TGTGCCACCAGCAGTGGGGGGCAGGGGAGCACAGATACGCAGTATTTT,CATSSGGQGSTDTQYF
TRBV6-2/TRBV6-3,TRBJ2-3,TRBD2,once,TGTGCCAGCAGTCTTGGGACTATCTCAGATACGCAGTATTTT,CASSLGTISDTQYF